This TCR beta chain came from a study of blood T cell repertoires in COVID-19. The CDR3 runs 14 residues. V was shortened by 0 bases and J by 13 bases, with 13 bases between the two germline ends. CDR1 and CDR2 from the germline V gene are LNHDA and SQIVND (reference sequence). TCRdb keeps only in-frame clones here, not all; method: immunoSEQ multiplex PCR. The data show about 190,000 clones, under 80% seen once. V gene TRBV19 combines with J gene TRBJ1-6; unclear D gene. Sequenced sample: peripheral blood. The sequence was collected from a woman between 45 and 65 years old with acute or convalescent COVID-19. CDR3 in DNA: TGTGCCAGTAGTATAGACCCCGACGGCGGGCCCCTCCACTTT. Translation gives CASSIDPDGGPLHF. The full variable domain, in which reference TRBV19 and TRBJ1-6 provide the parts outside the CDR3, is DGGITQSPKYLFRKEGQNVTLSCEQNLNHDAMYWYRQDPGQGLRLIYYSQIVNDFQKGDIAEGYSVSREKKESFPLTVTSAQKNPTAFYLCASSIDPDGGPLHFGNGTRLTVT.